These 12 T cell receptor beta chains were sequenced from one sample in a study of blood T cell repertoires in COVID-19. Libraries were prepared by immunoSEQ multiplex PCR; TCRdb keeps only in-frame clonotypes and omits some of them. The data contain roughly 35,000 clones, over 70% of them singletons. Sample: peripheral blood. These receptors were obtained from an older man with active or convalescent COVID-19.

This chain joins TRBV7-9 and TRBJ1-1, with TRBD1 as a possible D gene (5 bases). This CDR3 has 14 amino acids. Germline CDR1 SEHNR, CDR2 FQNEAQ (reference sequence). V was cut by 2 bases and J by 3 bases, with 10 bases left in between. CDR3 amino acids: CASSLSGGDTEAFF. The CDR3 nucleotides are TGTGCCAGCAGCTTATCGGGAGGGGACACTGAAGCTTTCTTT.

V gene TRBV11-2 combines with J gene TRBJ2-3; D unresolved. Trimming took 1 base from V and 10 from J, leaving 9 bases between them. The CDR3 is made up of 12 amino acids. CDR1 and CDR2 (germline): SGHAT, FQNNGV. CDR3 bases: TGTGCCAGCAGCTTAGGAGAGAGAGCGCAGTATTTT. This gives the protein CASSLGERAQYF.

The V gene is TRBV27, the J gene TRBJ2-5; 11 positions agree with TRBD2. The CDR3 spans 15 residues. Per the germline V gene, CDR1 is MNHEY and CDR2 is SMNVEV (reference sequence). V gave up 6 bases and J gave up 4 bases; unmatched junction bases: 7. The CDR3 is CASRHRGTSGETQYF. CDR3 nucleotide sequence: TGTGCCAGCAGACATCGGGGGACTAGCGGAGAGACCCAGTACTTC.

In this sample, this clone turned up many times. The V call is TRBV6-1, the J call TRBJ2-3, with TRBD2 identical over 11 bases. This CDR3 has 17 residues. The V gene end was trimmed by 3 bases and the J gene end by 3 bases; junction bases not matched to a gene: 8. Germline loops: CDR1 MNHNS, CDR2 SASEGT. CDR3 amino acids: CASSDAIAGGNTDTQYF. The CDR3 DNA sequence: TGTGCCAGCAGTGACGCCATAGCGGGGGGGAATACAGATACGCAGTATTTT.

The chain links TRBV11-3 to TRBJ2-7; D is uncertain. Germline loops: CDR1 SGHNT, CDR2 YENEEA. V was shortened by 1 base and J by 2 bases, with 3 bases between the two germline ends. CDR3 size: 12 residues. CDR3 sequence: CASSLAAYEQYF. The CDR3 nucleotides are TGTGCCAGCAGCTTAGCGGCCTACGAGCAGTACTTC.

The table lists this clone with a count of one. The chain links TRBV6-6 to TRBJ2-7; TRBD2 matches at 9 bases. This CDR3 region has 14 residues. V lost 9 bases to trimming and J lost 1 base; unmatched junction nucleotides: 7. The germline CDR1 and CDR2 sequences are MNHNY and SVGAGI (reference sequence). CDR3 bases: TGTGCCAGTCAAATAGCGGGGGATTCCTACGAGCAGTACTTC. It translates to CASQIAGDSYEQYF.

The CDR3 DNA follows: TGCGCCAGCAGCGTGACAGCGAACACTGAAGCTTTCTTT. This gives the protein CASSVTANTEAFF. The V call is TRBV5-1, the J call TRBJ1-1; tentative D call: TRBD1 (5 bases). This CDR3 contains 13 residues. Trimming removed 4 bases from V and 1 base from J, with 8 bases in between. Germline lookup yields CDR1 SGHRS and CDR2 YFSETQ.

The chain recombines TRBV28 with TRBJ1-1; D gene unclear. CDR3 length: 13 residues. CDR1 is MDHEN, CDR2 SYDVKM, per germline. V shed 9 bases and J shed 6 bases, with 17 bases lying between them. Written as DNA, the CDR3 is TGTGCCAGTAGCTACACGGAATGGGCTGAAGCTTTCTTT. As protein: CASSYTEWAEAFF.

The chain is built from TRBV9 and TRBJ1-1, with no clear D. The CDR3 is 13 amino acids. Trimming took off 5 bases at V and 7 bases at J, with 15 bases between the two ends. Germline lookup yields CDR1 SGDLS and CDR2 YYNGEE. The CDR3 DNA sequence: TGTGCCAGCAGGCCCCCGGGGAAGGATGAAGCTTTCTTT. It yields the protein CASRPPGKDEAFF.

The rearrangement uses TRBV5-1 and TRBJ2-1; 15 bases match TRBD2. This CDR3 is built from 18 residues. V lost 4 bases to trimming and J lost 4 bases; unmatched junction nucleotides: 9. Per the germline V gene, CDR1 is SGHRS and CDR2 is YFSETQ. The CDR3 spells CASSPGLAGGDMYNEQFF. The CDR3, as DNA: TGCGCCAGCAGCCCGGGACTAGCGGGGGGCGATATGTACAATGAGCAGTTCTTC.

The genes are TRBV3-1 (or the pseudogene TRBV3-2) and TRBJ1-5; TRBD1 aligns across 7 bases. The CDR3 is 14 residues long. CDR1 and CDR2 from the germline V gene are LGHDT and YNNKEL (reference sequence). Trimming at V came to 4 bases and at J to 4 bases, leaving 4 bases not matched to a gene. CDR3 residues: CASSLGQKNQPQHF. Here the CDR3 DNA reads TGTGCCAGCAGCCTGGGACAGAAAAATCAGCCCCAGCATTTT.

V usage is TRBV27 and J usage is TRBJ1-2, with TRBD1 identical over 9 bases. Germline loops: CDR1 MNHEY, CDR2 SMNVEV (reference sequence). V lost 6 bases, J lost 5 bases, and 1 base stayed unmatched. The CDR3 contains 12 residues. In DNA form, the CDR3 reads TGTGCCAGCAGGACAGGGGGTTATGGCTACACCTTC. Translating gives CASRTGGYGYTF.